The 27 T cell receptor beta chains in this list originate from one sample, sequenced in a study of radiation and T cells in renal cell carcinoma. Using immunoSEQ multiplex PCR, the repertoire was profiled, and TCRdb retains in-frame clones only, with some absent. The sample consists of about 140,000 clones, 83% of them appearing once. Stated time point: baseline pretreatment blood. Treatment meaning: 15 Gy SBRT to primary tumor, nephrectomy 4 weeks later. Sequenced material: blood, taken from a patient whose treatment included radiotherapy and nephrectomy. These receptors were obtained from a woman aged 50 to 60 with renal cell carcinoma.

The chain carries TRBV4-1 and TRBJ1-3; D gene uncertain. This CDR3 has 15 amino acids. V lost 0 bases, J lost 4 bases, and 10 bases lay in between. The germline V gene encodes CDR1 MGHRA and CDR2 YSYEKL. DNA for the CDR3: TGCGCCAGCAGCCAAGAGTGGCGGGGAGGAAACACCATATATTTT. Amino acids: CASSQEWRGGNTIYF.

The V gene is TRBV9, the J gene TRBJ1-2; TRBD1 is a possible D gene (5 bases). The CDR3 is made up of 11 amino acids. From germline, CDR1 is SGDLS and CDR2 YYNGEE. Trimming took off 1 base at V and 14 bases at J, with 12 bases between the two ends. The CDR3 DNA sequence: TGTGCCAGCAGCGTATCAGGGCACCTTACCTTC. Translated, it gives CASSVSGHLTF.

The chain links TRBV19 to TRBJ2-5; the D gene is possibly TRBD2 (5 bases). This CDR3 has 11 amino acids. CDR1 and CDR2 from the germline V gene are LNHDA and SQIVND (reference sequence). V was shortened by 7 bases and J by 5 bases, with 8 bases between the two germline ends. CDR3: CASMRAETQYF. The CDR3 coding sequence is TGTGCCAGTATGCGGGCGGAGACCCAGTACTTC.

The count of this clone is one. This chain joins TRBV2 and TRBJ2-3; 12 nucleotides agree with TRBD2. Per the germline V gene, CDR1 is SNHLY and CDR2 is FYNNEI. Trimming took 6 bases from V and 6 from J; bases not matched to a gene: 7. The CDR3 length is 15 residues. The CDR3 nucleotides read TGTGCCAGCAGCCCATCTAGCGGGGGGGGTGATACGCAGTATTTT. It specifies CASSPSSGGGDTQYF. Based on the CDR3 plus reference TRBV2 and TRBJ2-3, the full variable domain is EPEVTQTPSHQVTQMGQEVILRCVPISNHLYFYWYRQILGQKVEFLVSFYNNEISEKSEIFDDQFSVERPDGSNFTLKIRSTKLEDSAMYFCASSPSSGGGDTQYFGPGTRLTVL.

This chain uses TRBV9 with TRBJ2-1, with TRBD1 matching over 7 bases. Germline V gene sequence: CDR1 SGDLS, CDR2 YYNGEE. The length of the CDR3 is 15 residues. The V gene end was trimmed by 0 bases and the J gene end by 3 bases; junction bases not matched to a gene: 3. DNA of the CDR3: TGTGCCAGCAGCGTAGGACAGGGTTACTACAATGAGCAGTTCTTC. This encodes CASSVGQGYYNEQFF.

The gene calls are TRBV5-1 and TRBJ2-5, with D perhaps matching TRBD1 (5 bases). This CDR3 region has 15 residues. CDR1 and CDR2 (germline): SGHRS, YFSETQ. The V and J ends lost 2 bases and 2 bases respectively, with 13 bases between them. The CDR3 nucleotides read TGCGCCAGCAGCTTTCGACAGACCGAACAAGAGACCCAGTACTTC. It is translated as CASSFRQTEQETQYF.

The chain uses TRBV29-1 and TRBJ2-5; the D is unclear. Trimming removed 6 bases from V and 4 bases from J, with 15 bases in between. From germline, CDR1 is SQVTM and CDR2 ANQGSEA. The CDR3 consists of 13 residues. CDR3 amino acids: CSVSAVFGETQYF. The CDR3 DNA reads TGCAGCGTCTCCGCGGTCTTCGGAGAGACCCAGTACTTC.

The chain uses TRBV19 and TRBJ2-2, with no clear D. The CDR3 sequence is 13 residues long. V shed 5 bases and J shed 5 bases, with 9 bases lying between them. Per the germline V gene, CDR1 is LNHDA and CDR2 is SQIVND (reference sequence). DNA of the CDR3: TGTGCCAGTAGTTCTTCCCCGACCGGGGAGCTGTTTTTT. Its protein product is CASSSSPTGELFF.

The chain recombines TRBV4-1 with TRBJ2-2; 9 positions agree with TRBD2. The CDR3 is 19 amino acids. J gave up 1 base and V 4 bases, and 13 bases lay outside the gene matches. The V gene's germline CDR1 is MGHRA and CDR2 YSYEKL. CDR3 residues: CASSLQLRAGGLNTGELFF. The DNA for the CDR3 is TGCGCCAGCAGCCTCCAATTACGAGCGGGAGGCTTGAACACCGGGGAGCTGTTTTTT.

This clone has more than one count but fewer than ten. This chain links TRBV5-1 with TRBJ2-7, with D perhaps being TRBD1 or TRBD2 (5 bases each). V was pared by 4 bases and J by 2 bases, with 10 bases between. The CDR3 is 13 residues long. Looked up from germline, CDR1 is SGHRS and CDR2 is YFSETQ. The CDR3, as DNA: TGCGCCAGCAGCCTAGGGACCCCCTACGAGCAGTACTTC. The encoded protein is CASSLGTPYEQYF.

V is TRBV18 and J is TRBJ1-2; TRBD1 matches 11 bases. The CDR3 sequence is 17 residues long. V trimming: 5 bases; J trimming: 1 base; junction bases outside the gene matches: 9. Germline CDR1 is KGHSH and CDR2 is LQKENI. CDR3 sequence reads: CASSGADRGRVNYGYTF. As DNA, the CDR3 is TGTGCCAGCTCAGGAGCGGACAGGGGGCGCGTTAACTATGGCTACACCTTC.

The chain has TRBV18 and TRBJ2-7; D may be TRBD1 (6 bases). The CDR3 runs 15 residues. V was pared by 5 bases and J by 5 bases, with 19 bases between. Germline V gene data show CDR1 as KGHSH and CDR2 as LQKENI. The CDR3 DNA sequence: TGTGCCAGCTCAGCATCGGGGAGCAGGGGTGACGAGCAGTACTTC. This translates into CASSASGSRGDEQYF.

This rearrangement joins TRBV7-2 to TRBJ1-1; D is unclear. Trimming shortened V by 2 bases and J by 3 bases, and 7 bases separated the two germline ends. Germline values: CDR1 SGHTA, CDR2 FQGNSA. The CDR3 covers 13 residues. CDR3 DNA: TGTGCCAGCAGCTTACGATGGGACACTGAAGCTTTCTTT. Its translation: CASSLRWDTEAFF.

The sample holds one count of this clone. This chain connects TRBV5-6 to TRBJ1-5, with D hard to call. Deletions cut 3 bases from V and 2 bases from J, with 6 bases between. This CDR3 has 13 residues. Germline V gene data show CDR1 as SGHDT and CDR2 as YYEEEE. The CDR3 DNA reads TGTGCCAGCAGCTGGCAGGGCAATCAGCCCCAGCATTTT. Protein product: CASSWQGNQPQHF.

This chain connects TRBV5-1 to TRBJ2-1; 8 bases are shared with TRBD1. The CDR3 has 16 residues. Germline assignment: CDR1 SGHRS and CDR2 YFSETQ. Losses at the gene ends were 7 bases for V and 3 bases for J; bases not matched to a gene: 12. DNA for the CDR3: TGCGCCAGCGGACAGGGACCCTCAGGGGACTACAATGAGCAGTTCTTC. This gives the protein CASGQGPSGDYNEQFF.

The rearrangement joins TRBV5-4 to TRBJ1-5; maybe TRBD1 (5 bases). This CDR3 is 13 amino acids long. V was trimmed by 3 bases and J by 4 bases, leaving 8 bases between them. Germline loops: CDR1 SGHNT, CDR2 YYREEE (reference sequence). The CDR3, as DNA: TGTGCCAGCAGCTGGGACGGGAATCAGCCCCAGCATTTT. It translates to CASSWDGNQPQHF.

The DNA for the CDR3 is TGTGCCCCCTCGGGGGGGAGGAGTATCCAGCCCCAGCATTTT. It codes for CAPSGGRSIQPQHF. The chain combines TRBV30 with TRBJ1-5; D perhaps matches TRBD1 (5 bases). The germline CDR1 and CDR2 sequences are GTSNPN and SVGIG (reference sequence). This CDR3 comprises 14 residues. Trimming removed 8 bases from V and 7 bases from J, with 21 bases in between.

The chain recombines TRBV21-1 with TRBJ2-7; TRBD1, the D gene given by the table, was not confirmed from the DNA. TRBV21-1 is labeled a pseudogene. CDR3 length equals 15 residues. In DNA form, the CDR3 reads TGTGCCAGCAGCAGACAGGGGGGCTGCTCCTACGAGCAGTACTTC. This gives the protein CASSRQGGCSYEQYF.

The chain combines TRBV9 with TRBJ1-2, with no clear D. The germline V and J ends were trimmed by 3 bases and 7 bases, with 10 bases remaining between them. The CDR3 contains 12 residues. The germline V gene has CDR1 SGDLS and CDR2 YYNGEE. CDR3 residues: CASSASNGGYTF. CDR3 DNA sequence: TGTGCCAGCAGCGCGAGCAATGGTGGCTACACCTTC.

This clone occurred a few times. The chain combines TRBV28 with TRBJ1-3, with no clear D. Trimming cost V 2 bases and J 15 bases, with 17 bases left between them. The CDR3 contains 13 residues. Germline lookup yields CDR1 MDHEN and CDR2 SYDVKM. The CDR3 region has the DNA TGTGCCAGCAGTTTAGACTCGAAATTTGGTGCATATTTT. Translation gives CASSLDSKFGAYF.

CDR3: CAWTGRGLTYEQYF. CDR3 bases: TGTGCCTGGACAGGCAGGGGGCTAACCTACGAGCAGTACTTC. The rearrangement joins TRBV30 to TRBJ2-7, with TRBD1 matching over 8 bases. The junction had 7 bases not matched to a gene; V was cut back by 4 bases and J by 2 bases. Germline V gene sequence: CDR1 GTSNPN, CDR2 SVGIG (reference sequence). This CDR3 has 14 residues.

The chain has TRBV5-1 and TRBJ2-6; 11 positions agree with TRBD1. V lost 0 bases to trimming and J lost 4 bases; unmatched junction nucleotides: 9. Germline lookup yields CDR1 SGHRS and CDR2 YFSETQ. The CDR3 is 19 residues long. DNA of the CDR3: TGCGCCAGCAGCTTGGCCACGGACAGGGGGCTGGACGGGGCCAACGTCCTGACTTTC. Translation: CASSLATDRGLDGANVLTF.

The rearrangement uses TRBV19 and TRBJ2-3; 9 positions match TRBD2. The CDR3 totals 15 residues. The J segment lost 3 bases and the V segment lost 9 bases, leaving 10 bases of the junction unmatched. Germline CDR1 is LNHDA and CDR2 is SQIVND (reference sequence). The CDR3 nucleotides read TGTGCCAGCGTTAGCGGGAGTGGTGGTACAGATACGCAGTATTTT. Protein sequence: CASVSGSGGTDTQYF.

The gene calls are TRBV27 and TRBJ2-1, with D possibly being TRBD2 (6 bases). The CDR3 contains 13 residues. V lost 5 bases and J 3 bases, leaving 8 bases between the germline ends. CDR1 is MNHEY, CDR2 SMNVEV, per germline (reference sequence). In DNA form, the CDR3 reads TGTGCCAGCAGTCCGACTAGCTACAATGAGCAGTTCTTC. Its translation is CASSPTSYNEQFF.

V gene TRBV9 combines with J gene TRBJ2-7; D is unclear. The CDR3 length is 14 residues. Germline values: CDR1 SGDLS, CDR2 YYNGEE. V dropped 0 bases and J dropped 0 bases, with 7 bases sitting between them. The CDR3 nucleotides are TGTGCCAGCAGCGTAGGTACGGCCTCCTACGAGCAGTACTTC. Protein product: CASSVGTASYEQYF.

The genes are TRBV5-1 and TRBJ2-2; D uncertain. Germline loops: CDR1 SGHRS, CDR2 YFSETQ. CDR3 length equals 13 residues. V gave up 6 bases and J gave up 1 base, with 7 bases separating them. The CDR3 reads CASILGNTGELFF. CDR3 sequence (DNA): TGCGCCAGCATCCTGGGGAACACCGGGGAGCTGTTTTTT.

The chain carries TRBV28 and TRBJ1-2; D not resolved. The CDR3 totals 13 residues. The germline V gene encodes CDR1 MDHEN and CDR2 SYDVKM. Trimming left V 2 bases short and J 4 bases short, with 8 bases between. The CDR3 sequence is CASSLRATYGYTF. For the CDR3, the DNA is TGTGCCAGCAGTTTACGTGCTACCTATGGCTACACCTTC.